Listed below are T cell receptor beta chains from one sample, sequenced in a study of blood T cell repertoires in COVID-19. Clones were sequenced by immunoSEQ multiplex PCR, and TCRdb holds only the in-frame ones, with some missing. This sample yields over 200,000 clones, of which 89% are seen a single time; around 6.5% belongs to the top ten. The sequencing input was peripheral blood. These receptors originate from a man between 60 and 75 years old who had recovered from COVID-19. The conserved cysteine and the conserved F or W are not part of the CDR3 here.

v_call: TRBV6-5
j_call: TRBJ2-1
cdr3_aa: ASSKPGLRNNEQF

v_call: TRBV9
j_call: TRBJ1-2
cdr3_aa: ASSATNRGLNYGYT

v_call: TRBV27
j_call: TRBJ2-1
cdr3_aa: ASSSPVNEQF

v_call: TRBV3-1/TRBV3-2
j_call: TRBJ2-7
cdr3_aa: ASSRPLKDGRAGYEQY

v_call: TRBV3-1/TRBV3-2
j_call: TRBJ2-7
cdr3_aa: ASSPQGGIYEQY

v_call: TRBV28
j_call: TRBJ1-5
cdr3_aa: ASSRPGTGSNQPQH

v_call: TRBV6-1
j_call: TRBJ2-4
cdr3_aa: ASSERGGGTIKNIQY

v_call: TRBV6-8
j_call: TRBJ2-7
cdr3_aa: ASSYSPGQGDQSYEQY

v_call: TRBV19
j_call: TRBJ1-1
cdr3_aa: ASSIRSLSNTEAF

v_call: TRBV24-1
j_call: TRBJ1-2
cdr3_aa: ATSGTDGGYT

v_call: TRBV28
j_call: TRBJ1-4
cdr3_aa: ASSWRRGLGTNEKLF

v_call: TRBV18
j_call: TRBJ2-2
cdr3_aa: ASSPLGARDRGLANTGELF

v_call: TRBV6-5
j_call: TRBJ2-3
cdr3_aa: ASSYLNTQY

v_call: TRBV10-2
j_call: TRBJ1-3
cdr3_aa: ASSNFQGRGNTIY

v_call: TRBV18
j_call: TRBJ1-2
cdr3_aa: ASSAGQVYGYT

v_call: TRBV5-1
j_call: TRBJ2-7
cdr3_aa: ASSTGTSGIGYEQY

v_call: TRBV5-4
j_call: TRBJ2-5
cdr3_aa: ASSGTKGTQY

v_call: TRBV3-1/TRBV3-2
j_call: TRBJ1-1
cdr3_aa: ASSQRDRGIFGNTEAF

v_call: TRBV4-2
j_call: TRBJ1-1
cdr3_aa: ASSRPQGALNTEAF

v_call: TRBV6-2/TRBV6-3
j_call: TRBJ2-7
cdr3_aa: ASRPKSSYEQY

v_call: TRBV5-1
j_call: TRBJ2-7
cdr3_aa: ASSKMTSGSTYEQY

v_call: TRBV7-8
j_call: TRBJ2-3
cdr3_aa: ASSPQGAGRTDTQY

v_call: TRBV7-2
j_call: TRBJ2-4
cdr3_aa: ASSSGTGTKNIQY

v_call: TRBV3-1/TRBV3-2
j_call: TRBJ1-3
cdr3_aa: ASSRGGGGNTIY

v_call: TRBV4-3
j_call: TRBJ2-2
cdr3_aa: ASSPQAGGNTGELF

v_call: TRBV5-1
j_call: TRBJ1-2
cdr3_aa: ASSLAEGTGYGYT

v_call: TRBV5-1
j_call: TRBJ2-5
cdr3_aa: ASSLAGGTSAETQY

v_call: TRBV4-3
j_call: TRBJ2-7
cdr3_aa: ASSRELEAALYEQY

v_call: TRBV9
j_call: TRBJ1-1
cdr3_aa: ASSVDPQINTEAF

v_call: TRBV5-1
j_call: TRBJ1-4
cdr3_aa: ASSLTRGNEKLF

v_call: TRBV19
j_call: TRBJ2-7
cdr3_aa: ASSMDKKSSYEQY

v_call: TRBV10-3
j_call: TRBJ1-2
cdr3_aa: AISEGRGLGYGYT

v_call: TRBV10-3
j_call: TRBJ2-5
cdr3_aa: AIKAGGLQETQY

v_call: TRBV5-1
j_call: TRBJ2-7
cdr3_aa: ASSLEQVTYEQY

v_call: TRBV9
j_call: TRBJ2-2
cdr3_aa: ASSVDQDTGELF

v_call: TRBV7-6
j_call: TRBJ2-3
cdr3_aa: ASSLQGLKGTDTQY

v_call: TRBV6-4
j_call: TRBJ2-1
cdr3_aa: ASSSGGTSYNEQF

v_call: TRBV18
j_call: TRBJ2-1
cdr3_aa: ASTPGLAGVGHNEQF

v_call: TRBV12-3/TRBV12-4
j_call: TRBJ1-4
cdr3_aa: ASSFSASEKLF

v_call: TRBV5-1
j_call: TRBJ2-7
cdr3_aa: ASSSRTGTTYEQY

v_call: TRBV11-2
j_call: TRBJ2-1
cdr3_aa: ASSLQGGSSYNEQF

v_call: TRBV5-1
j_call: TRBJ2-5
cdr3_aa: ASSFGGQETQY

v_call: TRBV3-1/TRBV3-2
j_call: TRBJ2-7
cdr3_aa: ASSQRMDTTYEQY

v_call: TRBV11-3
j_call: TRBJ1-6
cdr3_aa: ASSLRDRVNSPLH

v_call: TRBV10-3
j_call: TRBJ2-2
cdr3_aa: AIKGQGLVTGELF

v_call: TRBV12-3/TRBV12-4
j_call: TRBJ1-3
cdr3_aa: ASDHRVVNTIY

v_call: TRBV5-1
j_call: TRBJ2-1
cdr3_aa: ASSSGLVLAEQF